Listed here is a single TCR beta chain. The antigen is not known. CDR3 length equals 15 residues. CDR1 is SGDLS and CDR2 is YYNGEE in the germline V gene. The germline V and J ends were trimmed by 3 bases and 3 bases, with 10 bases remaining between them. These data originate in a study of cytomegalovirus exposure and HLA in healthy donors. Study-level findings and limits: The productive fraction for most TCR beta V segments was about 87% or about 30% in an earlier analysis.

Vbeta (60) and Jbeta (13) primers were used in the PCR. Produced via immunoSEQ multiplex PCR; TCRdb's table is partial and in-frame only. Its listing shows about 48,000 clones. The chain recombines TRBV9 with TRBJ2-6; TRBD1 might be the D (5 bases). This receptor was taken from a male donor in good health and CMV-seropositive. The sequenced material came from PBMCs. The CDR3: CASSAQGNGANVLTF. CDR3 nucleotides: TGTGCCAGCAGCGCCCAGGGTAATGGGGCCAACGTCCTGACTTTC.